This is a list of T cell receptor beta chains from one sample in a study of identical twins. TCRdb re-called the 5' RACE reads with MiXCR, one entry per CDR3 protein. The repertoire holds about 530,000 distinct CDR3 sequences, with about 20% as singletons. These data also formed part of another study, on yellow fever vaccine responses in identical twins.

Sequenced: CD4+ T cells sorted from blood. The receptors originated from a woman aged 18 to 35 in good health. The CDR3 runs from the conserved cysteine through the conserved F or W. The D gene is left open where the match is weak. A clone size is listed for some rows: how often the clone was seen (once, few, many), or a class if it is expanded.

J gene,clone size,V gene,D gene,CDR3 DNA,CDR3 protein
TRBJ1-5,.,TRBV20-1,.,TGCAGTGCTAGGACGCCCGCTAAGGTAGATCAGCCCCAGCATTTT,CSARTPAKVDQPQHF
TRBJ2-7,.,TRBV5-1,.,TGCGCCAGCAGCTTGTCGGCACCTTACGAGCAGTACTTC,CASSLSAPYEQYF
TRBJ2-1,.,TRBV2,TRBD2,TGTGCCAGCAACCTAGCGGGCGGCCGCAATGAGCAGTTCTTC,CASNLAGGRNEQFF
TRBJ2-5,.,TRBV14,.,TGTGCCAGCAGCCAGGTCACGGAGACCCAGTACTTC,CASSQVTETQYF
TRBJ1-4,.,TRBV18,.,TGTGCCAGCTCACCGCCAGGGAGGGATGAAAAACTGTTTTTT,CASSPPGRDEKLFF
TRBJ2-1,few,TRBV20-1,.,TGCAGTGCTATCCGGCAGGGAGTAGAAGAGCAGTTCTTC,CSAIRQGVEEQFF
TRBJ2-4,many,TRBV12-3/TRBV12-4,.,TGTGCCAGCAGTTTCGGTAGTCCCCAAAACATTCAGTACTTC,CASSFGSPQNIQYF
TRBJ2-2,.,TRBV6-1,TRBD2,TGTGCCAGCAAGCGCGGGAGGGCCAAGTCGAACACCGGGGAGCTGTTTTTT,CASKRGRAKSNTGELFF
TRBJ1-1,few,TRBV29-1,.,TGCAGCGTTGAAGATAGTTTTGCGGGCACTGAAGCTTTCTTT,CSVEDSFAGTEAFF
TRBJ2-7,few,TRBV7-9,TRBD2,TGTGCCAGCAACGCACTAGCGGGAGGGCCGGGTGAGCAGTACTTC,CASNALAGGPGEQYF
TRBJ2-1,.,TRBV12-3/TRBV12-4,TRBD2,TGTGCCAGCAGGACTAGCGGGAGGGTCAATGAGCAGTTCTTC,CASRTSGRVNEQFF
TRBJ2-5,.,TRBV24-1,.,TGTGCCACCGAAGATCGGGATAAAGAGACCCAGTACTTC,CATEDRDKETQYF
TRBJ2-1,.,TRBV5-1,.,TGCGCCAGCAGCGGCAGGGTCGGCGGGATGGATGAGCAGTTCTTC,CASSGRVGGMDEQFF
TRBJ1-6,few,TRBV5-1,.,TGCGCCAGCAGCTCTCGACAGTTTAATTCACCCCTCCACTTT,CASSSRQFNSPLHF
TRBJ1-2,.,TRBV12-3/TRBV12-4,.,TGTGCCAGCAGTTTGAGCCAGGGCAACTATGGCTACACCTTC,CASSLSQGNYGYTF
TRBJ2-1,.,TRBV5-1,.,TGCGCCAGCAGCTTGGCTCTAAATAGCGGATTCTACAATGAGCAGTTCTTC,CASSLALNSGFYNEQFF
TRBJ2-3,.,TRBV29-1,TRBD1,TGCAGCGTGGGACCGGGACAGAGGTCAGATACGCAGTATTTT,CSVGPGQRSDTQYF
TRBJ2-2,.,TRBV11-2,TRBD1,TGTGCCGGGGGGACAGGGAACACCGGGGAGCTGTTTTTT,CAGGTGNTGELFF
TRBJ2-1,few,TRBV24-1,TRBD2,TGTGCCACCAGTGATTTAGCTAGCGGGGTCAGCTCCTACAATGAGCAGTTCTTC,CATSDLASGVSSYNEQFF
TRBJ2-2,medium-sized,TRBV27,.,TGTGCCAGCGGCCACTACACCGGGGAGCTGTTTTTT,CASGHYTGELFF
TRBJ2-7,.,TRBV3-1,.,TGTGCCAGCAGCCAGGCCGGGACTCAGAGCTACGAGCAGTACTTC,CASSQAGTQSYEQYF
TRBJ2-1,.,TRBV6-1,.,TGTGCCAGCAGAAGCCTCTCCTACAATGAGCAGTTCTTC,CASRSLSYNEQFF
TRBJ2-2,.,TRBV24-1,TRBD1,TGTGCCACCAGTGAAAGGGGACAGCCCACCGGGGAGCTGTTTTTT,CATSERGQPTGELFF
TRBJ2-1,.,TRBV3-1,.,TGTGCCAGCAGCCAAGGACCCCAAAGAAATGAGCAGTTCTTC,CASSQGPQRNEQFF
TRBJ2-2,.,TRBV19,TRBD2,TGTGCCAGCGGACTAGCGGGAGGGGATCCCGGGGAGCTGTTTTTT,CASGLAGGDPGELFF
TRBJ1-1,few,TRBV2,TRBD1,TGTGCCAGCAGTGAGACCCGGGACAGGGGTGAAGCTTTCTTT,CASSETRDRGEAFF
TRBJ2-5,many,TRBV7-9,.,TGTGCCAGCAGCTTATCTTTTGAGACCCAGTACTTC,CASSLSFETQYF
TRBJ2-1,few,TRBV10-3,.,TGTGCCATCAGTGAGTCCGGCGTAAATGAGCAGTTCTTC,CAISESGVNEQFF
TRBJ2-2,.,TRBV25-1,TRBD2,TGTGCCAGCAGGACGACTAGCGGGAGATTCCACACCGGGGAGCTGTTTTTT,CASRTTSGRFHTGELFF
TRBJ1-5,.,TRBV28,.,TGTGCCAGCAGTTTATGGGCAGGTACTAGCAATCAGCCCCAGCATTTT,CASSLWAGTSNQPQHF
TRBJ1-4,few,TRBV10-2,.,TGCGCCAGCAGGCAGGGACATAGCAATGAAAAACTGTTTTTT,CASRQGHSNEKLFF
TRBJ1-4,once,TRBV29-1,.,TGCAGCGTTGTCCACCGGGGGAAGGGTAATGAAAAACTGTTTTTT,CSVVHRGKGNEKLFF
TRBJ2-5,.,TRBV2,.,TGTGCCAGCAGTGAGGGGGCCAGCCAAGAGACCCAGTACTTC,CASSEGASQETQYF
TRBJ2-7,.,TRBV4-1,.,TGCGCCAGCAGCCAGCCGACCGGGATGACCTACGAGCAGTACTTC,CASSQPTGMTYEQYF
TRBJ2-2,few,TRBV6-1,.,TGTGCCAGCAGTGCCCAGAGGTCCCCCACCGGGGAGCTGTTTTTT,CASSAQRSPTGELFF
TRBJ2-2,.,TRBV7-2,.,TGTGCCTCGCGTCAGACGAACACCGGGGAGCTGTTTTTT,CASRQTNTGELFF
TRBJ2-1,.,TRBV18,.,TGTGCCAGCTCATTAGGCGGAGTCAACAATGAGCAGTTCTTC,CASSLGGVNNEQFF
TRBJ2-1,few,TRBV5-1,TRBD1,TGCGCCAGCAACCCAACCGGGACAGCCTACAATGAGCAGTTCTTC,CASNPTGTAYNEQFF
TRBJ2-5,.,TRBV20-1,TRBD2,TGCAGTGCTAGAGCCCCGGGGGGACAAGAGACCCAGTACTTC,CSARAPGGQETQYF
TRBJ2-7,few,TRBV14,.,TGTGCCAGCAGCCCCCCCGATGGCAGGGGACTCTACGAGCAGTACTTC,CASSPPDGRGLYEQYF
TRBJ2-1,few,TRBV6-1,.,TGTGCCAGCAGACGGGCGCCCTCCTACAATGAGCAGTTCTTC,CASRRAPSYNEQFF
TRBJ2-1,.,TRBV5-1,TRBD2,TGCGCCAGCAGCTTGGGTAGCGGGTGGGGCCATGAGCAGTTCTTC,CASSLGSGWGHEQFF
TRBJ1-5,few,TRBV11-2,.,TGTGCCAGCAGCTTAGTGCAGATTAATAGCAATCAGCCCCAGCATTTT,CASSLVQINSNQPQHF
TRBJ2-3,.,TRBV7-8,TRBD2,TGTGCCAGCAGCTTTACATCCGGGGGAGGGGTGGGAGATACGCAGTATTTT,CASSFTSGGGVGDTQYF
TRBJ2-7,.,TRBV6-5,.,TGTGCCAGCAGTTACTCGGGGGGCGCAGGTTTTTACGAGCAGTACTTC,CASSYSGGAGFYEQYF
TRBJ1-5,.,TRBV3-1,.,TGTGCCAGCAGCCCTGGACGGCGAGGGCATCAGCCCCAGCATTTT,CASSPGRRGHQPQHF
TRBJ2-2,few,TRBV24-1,TRBD2,TGTGCCACCAGTGTCAAGCGGGGGGGCCTATCCGGGGAGCTGTTTTTT,CATSVKRGGLSGELFF
TRBJ1-5,.,TRBV24-1,TRBD1,TGTGCCACCAGTGAATCCGGGACAGGGGACAATCAGCCCCAGCATTTT,CATSESGTGDNQPQHF
TRBJ2-1,many,TRBV20-1,TRBD2,TGCAGTGCTAGAGATCTCTTGGGGGGGATTCACAATGAGCAGTTCTTC,CSARDLLGGIHNEQFF
TRBJ1-1,.,TRBV6-1,.,TGTGCCAGCAGTGAAGAACTGAGCACTGAAGCTTTCTTT,CASSEELSTEAFF
TRBJ1-1,.,TRBV27,.,TGTGCCAGCAGTTCAGAGTTGGGGGGCACTGAAGCTTTCTTT,CASSSELGGTEAFF
TRBJ2-3,.,TRBV20-1,.,TGCAGTGCACGCGATGATAGCACAGATACGCAGTATTTT,CSARDDSTDTQYF
TRBJ2-1,.,TRBV12-3/TRBV12-4,TRBD2,TGTGCCAGCAGTTGGGTAGCGGGGCTCAACAATGAGCAGTTCTTC,CASSWVAGLNNEQFF
TRBJ2-7,many,TRBV5-1,TRBD1,TGTGCCAGCAGTCCCGGGACAGGGGCTTACGAGCAGTACTTC,CASSPGTGAYEQYF
TRBJ2-1,few,TRBV5-5,.,TGTGCCAGCAGCCAAACGGCGTCCACCTCCTACAATGAGCAGTTCTTC,CASSQTASTSYNEQFF